This T cell receptor (beta chain) was obtained from a study of response to subunit inactivated influenza vaccine (dated by TCRdb to the late 2010s). As for the study more broadly: Deep quantitative T cell receptor repertoire profiling was used in the study to track responses to a trivalent subunit inactivated influenza vaccine. Broader findings and caveats from the paper: The authors suggested that each seasonal influenza vaccination may recruit only a limited number of new T cells.

The library was built by means of RT-PCR. Sequencing was performed on an Illumina HiSeq 2500. The public reads were quality trimmed at Q25 with fastp and then assembled into clones with MiXCR by TCRdb, keeping productive beta chains. Each entry is one CDR3 protein sequence, shown with its most common DNA and genes. The sample has about 170,000 distinct CDR3 sequences on record, 12% of them singletons. The top ten constitute less than 30% of the sample. With respect to this clonotype: Its antigen specificity is not known. No clone much larger than this one lies a single base away; base qualities are absent.

Measured from the cysteine to the phenylalanine, the CDR3 is 17 residues long. Only the CDR3 DNA is retained, 51 bases long and in frame from the first base. CDR1 LGHNA and CDR2 YSLEER were looked up in the germline V gene. After removal of 0 bases from V and 5 bases from J, the junction retains 10 bases not matched to a gene. This sample was shared with a second study, whose subject was T cells expressing NK-cell markers. The second study also describes: 5'RACE template switching, by which a universal primer site and unique molecular identifiers were added, was used to make TCR beta cDNA libraries. TCR beta-chain repertoires were profiled in sorted CD3+CD56+NKG2C+, CD3+CD56+NKG2C- and CD3+CD56-NKG2C+ T-cell subsets from seven or eight donors. Of the eight sequenced donors, seven were found to be HCMV-seropositive and one was found to be HCMV-seronegative. In several experiments an anti-gammadeltaTCR antibody was added to restrict sorting to alphabetaTCR-expressing T cells. In roughly 6 donors, the dominant CD3+CD56+NKG2C+ clonotypes were among the top 10 CD8+ clonotypes and accounted for roughly 1.0-7.0% of CD8+ T cells. Those dominant clonotypes were again the most abundant among CD3+CD56-NKG2C+ cells in four donors, at about 28.3-65%. It remained unclear whether the expanded NKG2C-expressing T cell clones were specific for HCMV antigens. The eight sequenced donors were randomly selected healthy volunteers, three men and five women. A commercial ELISA kit detecting HCMV-specific IgG in serum was used to determine HCMV serostatus. Ficoll density gradient centrifugation was used to isolate peripheral blood mononuclear cells from blood. Using Miltenyi isolation kits, CD4+ and CD8+ T cells were isolated from PBMC through magnetic immunoseparation. cDNA synthesis was primed from the TCR beta constant segment, followed by two successive PCR amplification steps. The libraries were sequenced on Illumina HiSeq 2000/2500, MiSeq or NextSeq, producing 2 x 150 bp reads. Reads were demultiplexed and grouped by UMI with MIGEC, and clonotypes were assembled and quantified with MiTCR. To remove erroneous sequences, TCR cDNA sequences were retained only when supported by two or more reads. The tcR package was used for downstream repertoire analysis, and clonotypes were matched across fractions by CDR3 nucleotide sequence plus V segment. VDJmatch was used to annotate antigen specificity against VDJdb, with one amino acid substitution in CDR3 allowed.

The rearranged segments are TRBV4-3 and TRBJ2-3, and 8 junctional nucleotides match TRBD2. The clonotype comes from a man in his fifties or sixties who received an inactivated influenza vaccine. Donor details come from another sample of the same person, matched by shared clones. The sample consisted of CD8+ T cells sorted from PBMCs, taken roughly 12 days after vaccination. The DNA is as follows: TGCGCCAGCAGCCAAGAGCTACCGGGAGGGCTATTAGATACGCAGTATTTT. Its product reads: CASSQELPGGLLDTQYF.